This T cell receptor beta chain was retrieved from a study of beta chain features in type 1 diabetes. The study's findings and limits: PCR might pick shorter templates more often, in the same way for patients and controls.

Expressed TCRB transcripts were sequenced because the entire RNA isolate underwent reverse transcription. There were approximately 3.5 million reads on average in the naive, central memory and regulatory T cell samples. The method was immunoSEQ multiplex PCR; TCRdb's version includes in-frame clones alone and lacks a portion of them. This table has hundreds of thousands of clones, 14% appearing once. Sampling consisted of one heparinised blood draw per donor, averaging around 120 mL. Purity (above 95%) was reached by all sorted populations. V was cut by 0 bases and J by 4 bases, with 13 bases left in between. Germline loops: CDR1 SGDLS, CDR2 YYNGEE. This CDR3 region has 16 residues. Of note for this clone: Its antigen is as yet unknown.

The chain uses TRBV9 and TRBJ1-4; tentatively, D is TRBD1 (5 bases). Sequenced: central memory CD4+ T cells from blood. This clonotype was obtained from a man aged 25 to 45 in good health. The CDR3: CASSVGGENSNEKLFF. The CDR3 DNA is TGTGCCAGCAGCGTAGGGGGGGAGAACAGTAATGAAAAACTGTTTTTT.